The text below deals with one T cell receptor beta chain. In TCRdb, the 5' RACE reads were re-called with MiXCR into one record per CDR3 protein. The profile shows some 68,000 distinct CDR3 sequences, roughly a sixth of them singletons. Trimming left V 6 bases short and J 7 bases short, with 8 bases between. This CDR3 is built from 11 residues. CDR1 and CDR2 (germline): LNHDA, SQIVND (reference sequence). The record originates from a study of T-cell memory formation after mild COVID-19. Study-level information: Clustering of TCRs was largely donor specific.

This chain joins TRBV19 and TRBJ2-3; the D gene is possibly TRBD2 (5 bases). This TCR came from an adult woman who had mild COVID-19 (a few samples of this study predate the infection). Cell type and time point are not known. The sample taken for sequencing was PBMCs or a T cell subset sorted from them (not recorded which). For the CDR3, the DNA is TGTGCCAGTAGCCCGGGGAATACGCAGTATTTT. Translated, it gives CASSPGNTQYF.